This T cell receptor beta chain was profiled in a study of shared clonotypes between healthy human individuals. The repertoire was sequenced with immunoSEQ multiplex PCR; TCRdb's copy has only in-frame clones and lacks some. In the table there are 330,000 or so clones, around 72% of which are singletons. V gave up 4 bases and J gave up 4 bases; unmatched junction bases: 11. The germline V gene has CDR1 KGHSH and CDR2 LQKENI. The CDR3 sequence is 17 residues long. The receptor's source is a man aged 25-45 years in good health. J is TRBJ2-1 and V is TRBV18, with 9 bases matching TRBD2. Sequencing was carried out using memory CD4+ T cells sorted from blood. Subset of the sample: CD45RA-negative fraction. The CDR3: CASSLSSAGGGYNEQFF. As DNA, the CDR3 is TGTGCCAGCTCACTATCCTCAGCGGGAGGAGGTTACAATGAGCAGTTCTTC.